This entry describes one T cell receptor (beta chain). The authors' processing: Scientists estimated how many nucleated cells there were by amplifying reference gene primers. This table comes from immunoSEQ multiplex PCR, and its TCRdb copy is limited to in-frame clones, with some not included. The V and J calls and clone size were taken over from that table, and D and trimming were inferred from the DNA. The table has fewer than 250,000 clones, around four fifths seen once. The data belong to a study of blood T cell repertoires in COVID-19. Study background: Specimens from acute and convalescent COVID-19 originated in the United States, Italy and Spain.

The TCR sequence derives from a man in his thirties or forties with active or convalescent COVID-19. Material for sequencing was peripheral blood.

CDR3 in amino acids: CASSQVGTIDYEQYF. The DNA of the CDR3 is TGCGCCAGCAGCCAAGTTGGGACTATAGACTACGAGCAGTACTTC. The genes are TRBV4-1 and TRBJ2-7, with 7 bases fitting TRBD2. J lost 3 bases, V lost 1 base, and 6 bases had no gene match. This CDR3 is built from 15 residues. Germline CDR1 MGHRA, CDR2 YSYEKL.